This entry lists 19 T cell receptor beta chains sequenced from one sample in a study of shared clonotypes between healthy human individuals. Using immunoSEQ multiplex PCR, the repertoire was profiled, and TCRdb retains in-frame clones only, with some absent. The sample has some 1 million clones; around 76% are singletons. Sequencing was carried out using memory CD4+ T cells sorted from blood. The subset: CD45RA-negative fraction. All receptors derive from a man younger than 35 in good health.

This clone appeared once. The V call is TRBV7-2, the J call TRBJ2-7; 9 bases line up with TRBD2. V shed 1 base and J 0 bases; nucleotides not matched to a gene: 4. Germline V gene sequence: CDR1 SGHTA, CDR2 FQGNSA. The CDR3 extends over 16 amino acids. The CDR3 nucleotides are TGTGCCAGCAGCTTAGACCAGCGGGAGGTCTCCTACGAGCAGTACTTC. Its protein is CASSLDQREVSYEQYF.

The CDR3, as DNA: TGCGCCAGCAGAACGGGAGGGGATACGCAGTATTTT. Translating gives CASRTGGDTQYF. J is TRBJ2-3 and V is TRBV5-1, with 8 bases matching TRBD2. V shed 5 bases and J 6 bases; nucleotides not matched to a gene: 2. Germline CDR1 and CDR2: SGHRS and YFSETQ. The CDR3 loop spans 12 amino acids. Full variable domain (missing parts from reference TRBV5-1 and TRBJ2-3): KAGVTQTPRYLIKTRGQQVTLSCSPISGHRSVSWYQQTPGQGLQFLFEYFSETQRNKGNFPGRFSGRQFSNSRSEMNVSTLELGDSALYLCASRTGGDTQYFGPGTRLTVL.

Written as DNA, the CDR3 is TGTGCCAGTAGTAGAGGTTGGGGGTCGAATTCACCCCTCCACTTT. Encoded protein: CASSRGWGSNSPLHF. The chain recombines TRBV19 with TRBJ1-6, with a possible D match to TRBD1 (5 bases). The CDR3 extends over 15 amino acids. CDR1 and CDR2 (germline): LNHDA, SQIVND (reference sequence). Trimming took off 4 bases at V and 7 bases at J, with 14 bases between the two ends.

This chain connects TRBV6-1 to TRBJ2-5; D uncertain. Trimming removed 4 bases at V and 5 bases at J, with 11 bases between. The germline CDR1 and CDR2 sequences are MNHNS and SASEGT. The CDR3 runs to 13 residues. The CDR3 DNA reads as TGTGCCAGCAGTGTAGGACCCTGGGAGACCCAGTACTTC. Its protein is CASSVGPWETQYF.

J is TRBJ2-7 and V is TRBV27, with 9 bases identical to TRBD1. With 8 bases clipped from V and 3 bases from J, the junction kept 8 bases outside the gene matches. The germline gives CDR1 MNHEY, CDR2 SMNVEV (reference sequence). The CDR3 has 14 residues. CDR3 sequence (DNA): TGTGCCAGCTCACGGACAGGGGCTAACTACGAGCAGTACTTC. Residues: CASSRTGANYEQYF.

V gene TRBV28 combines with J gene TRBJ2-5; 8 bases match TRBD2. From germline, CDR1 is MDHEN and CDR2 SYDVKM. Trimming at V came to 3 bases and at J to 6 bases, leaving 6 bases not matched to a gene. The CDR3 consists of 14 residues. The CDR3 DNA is TGTGCCAGCAGTTTTCGGACGGGGGGGAAGACCCAGTACTTC. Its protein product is CASSFRTGGKTQYF.

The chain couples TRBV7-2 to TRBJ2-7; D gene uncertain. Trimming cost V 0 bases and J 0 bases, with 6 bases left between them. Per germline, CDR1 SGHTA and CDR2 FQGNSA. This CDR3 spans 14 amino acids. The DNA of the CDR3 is TGTGCCAGCAGCTTAGCGGTCAGCTCCTACGAGCAGTACTTC. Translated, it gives CASSLAVSSYEQYF. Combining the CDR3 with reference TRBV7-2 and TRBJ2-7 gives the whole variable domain GAGVSQSPSNKVTEKGKDVELRCDPISGHTALYWYRQSLGQGLEFLIYFQGNSAPDKSGLPSDRFSAERTGGSVSTLTIQRTQQEDSAVYLCASSLAVSSYEQYFGPGTRLTVT.

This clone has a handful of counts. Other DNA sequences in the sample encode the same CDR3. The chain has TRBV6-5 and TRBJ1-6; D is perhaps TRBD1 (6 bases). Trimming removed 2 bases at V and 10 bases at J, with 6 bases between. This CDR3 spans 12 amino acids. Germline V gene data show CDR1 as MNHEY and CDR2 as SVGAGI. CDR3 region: CASSYRGSPLHF. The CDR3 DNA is TGTGCCAGCAGTTACAGGGGGTCACCCCTCCACTTT.

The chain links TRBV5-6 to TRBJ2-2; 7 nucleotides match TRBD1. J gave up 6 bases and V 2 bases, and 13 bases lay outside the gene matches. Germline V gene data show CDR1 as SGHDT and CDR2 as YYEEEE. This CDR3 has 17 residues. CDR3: CASSLGQRGRLAGELFF. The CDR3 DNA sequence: TGTGCCAGCAGCTTAGGTCAGAGGGGGCGCTTGGCCGGGGAGCTGTTTTTT.

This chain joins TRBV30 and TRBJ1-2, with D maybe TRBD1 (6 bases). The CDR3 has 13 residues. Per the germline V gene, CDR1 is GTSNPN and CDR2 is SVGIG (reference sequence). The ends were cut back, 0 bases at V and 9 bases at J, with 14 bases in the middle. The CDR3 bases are TGTGCCTGGAGTGTACGGCAGGGGCGCAGCTACACCTTC. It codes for CAWSVRQGRSYTF. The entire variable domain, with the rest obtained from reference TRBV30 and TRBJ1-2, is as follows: SQTIHQWPATLVQPVGSPLSLECTVEGTSNPNLYWYRQAAGRGLQLLFYSVGIGQISSEVPQNLSASRPQDRQFILSSKKLLLSDSGFYLCAWSVRQGRSYTFGSGTRLTVV.

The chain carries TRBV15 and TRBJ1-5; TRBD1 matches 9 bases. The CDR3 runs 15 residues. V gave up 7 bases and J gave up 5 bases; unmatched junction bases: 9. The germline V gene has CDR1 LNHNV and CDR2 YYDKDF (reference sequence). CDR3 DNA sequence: TGTGCCACCAATAGGGGGACAGGGATCGATCAGCCCCAGCATTTT. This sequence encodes CATNRGTGIDQPQHF.

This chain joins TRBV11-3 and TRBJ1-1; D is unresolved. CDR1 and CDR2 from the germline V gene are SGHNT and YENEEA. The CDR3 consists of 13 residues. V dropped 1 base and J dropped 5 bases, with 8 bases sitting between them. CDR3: CASSLGGRTEAFF. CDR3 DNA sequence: TGTGCCAGCAGCTTAGGAGGTAGGACTGAAGCTTTCTTT.

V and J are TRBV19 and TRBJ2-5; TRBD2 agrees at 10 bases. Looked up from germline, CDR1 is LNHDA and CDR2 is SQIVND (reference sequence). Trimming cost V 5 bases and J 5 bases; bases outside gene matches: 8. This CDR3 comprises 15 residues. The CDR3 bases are TGTGCCAGTAGTGGTACTAGCGGGGTAAGGGAGACCCAGTACTTC. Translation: CASSGTSGVRETQYF.

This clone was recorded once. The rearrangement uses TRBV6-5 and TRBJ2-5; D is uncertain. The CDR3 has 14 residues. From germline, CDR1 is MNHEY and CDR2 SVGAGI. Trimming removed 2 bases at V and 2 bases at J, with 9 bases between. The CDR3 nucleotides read TGTGCCAGCAGTTACGATCGGGTACAAGAGACCCAGTACTTC. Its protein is CASSYDRVQETQYF.

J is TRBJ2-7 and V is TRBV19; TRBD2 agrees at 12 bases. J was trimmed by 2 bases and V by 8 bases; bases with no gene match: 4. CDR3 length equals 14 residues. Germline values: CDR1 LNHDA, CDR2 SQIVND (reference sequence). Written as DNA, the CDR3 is TGTGCCAGTGGATCTAGCGGGAGGGCCTACGAGCAGTACTTC. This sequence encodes CASGSSGRAYEQYF. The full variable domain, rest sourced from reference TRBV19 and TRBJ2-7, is DGGITQSPKYLFRKEGQNVTLSCEQNLNHDAMYWYRQDPGQGLRLIYYSQIVNDFQKGDIAEGYSVSREKKESFPLTVTSAQKNPTAFYLCASGSSGRAYEQYFGPGTRLTVT.

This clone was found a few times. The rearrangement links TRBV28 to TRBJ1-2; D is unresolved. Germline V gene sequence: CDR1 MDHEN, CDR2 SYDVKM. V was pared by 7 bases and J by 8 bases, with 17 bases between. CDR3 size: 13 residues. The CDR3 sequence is CASTPLGSQGYTF. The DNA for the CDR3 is TGTGCCAGCACCCCATTGGGGTCGCAAGGCTACACCTTC.

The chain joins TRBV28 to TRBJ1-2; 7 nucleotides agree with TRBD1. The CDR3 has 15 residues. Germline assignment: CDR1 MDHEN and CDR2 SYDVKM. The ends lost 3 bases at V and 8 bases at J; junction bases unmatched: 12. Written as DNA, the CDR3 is TGTGCCAGCAGTTTCGACCAGACAGGGATGCGGGGCTACACCTTC. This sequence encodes CASSFDQTGMRGYTF.

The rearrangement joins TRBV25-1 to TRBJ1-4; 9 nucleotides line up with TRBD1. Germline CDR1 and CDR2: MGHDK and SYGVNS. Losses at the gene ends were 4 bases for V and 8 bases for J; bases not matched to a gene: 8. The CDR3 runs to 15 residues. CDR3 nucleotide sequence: TGTGCCAGCAGTGCCCCGACAGGGGGGACAGAAAAACTGTTTTTT. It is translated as CASSAPTGGTEKLFF. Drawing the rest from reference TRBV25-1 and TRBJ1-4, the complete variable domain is EADIYQTPRYLVIGTGKKITLECSQTMGHDKMYWYQQDPGMELHLIHYSYGVNSTEKGDLSSESTVSRIRTEHFPLTLESARPSHTSQYLCASSAPTGGTEKLFFGSGTQLSVL.

This CDR3 reads CASSLGDRAVVSRGETQYF. The CDR3 region has the DNA TGCGCCAGCAGCCTGGGAGACAGGGCGGTTGTAAGTAGGGGAGAGACCCAGTACTTC. This rearrangement joins TRBV5-1 to TRBJ2-5; 7 bases match TRBD1. The trim removed 4 bases at V and 4 bases at J, leaving 22 bases unmatched. Germline CDR1 is SGHRS and CDR2 is YFSETQ. CDR3 length: 19 residues.